This T cell receptor (beta chain) was retrieved from a study of vaccination and CD4 T cells after COVID-19 (dated by TCRdb to 2022 to 2024). Notes on the research overall: Convalescent patients had a positive SARS-CoV-2 result on nasal swab PCR, and of these patients, nine had mild disease and one had severe disease. In the convalescent cohort there were six males and four females, among whom were two Hispanic individuals, seven Caucasians, two Asians and one multiracial person. Participants got two doses of the Pfizer-BioNTech BNT162b2 vaccine (n=8) or two doses of the Moderna mRNA-1273 vaccine (n=2). Post-COVID blood samples from convalescent patients were collected a median of about 110 days after diagnosis, with a range of roughly 35 to 161 days. Post-vaccine blood samples were obtained a median of approximately 74 days after the second vaccine dose, with a range of roughly 12 to 250 days. Overlapping spike peptide pools from SARS-CoV-2 and from the common cold coronaviruses HCoV-NL63, HCoV-OC43 and HCoV-229E were used as culture stimuli. Control cultures used a CEFX viral epitope pool as positive control, an HIV-1 Nef peptide pool as negative control, or no peptide. In 10 COVID-19 convalescent patients and a few infection-naive healthy vaccine recipients, researchers compared the spike-specific CD4+ TCR repertoire from before mRNA vaccination with the repertoire from after. Points the paper makes about the study in general: In convalescent patients, a median approximately 86% of post-vaccine SARS-CoV-2-reactive clones were detected only after vaccination, suggesting vaccine-specific priming. Only a relatively small number of convalescent patients were included in the study, and early timepoints following natural infection were not analyzed. The median number of SARS-CoV-2-reactive clonotypes rose from around 22 after infection to roughly 38 after vaccination, but the change was not significant. Of the vaccine-specific clones found in convalescent patients, nearly all (304 of 307) were mono-reactive for SARS-CoV-2 spike instead of being cross-reactive with common cold coronaviruses.

About this clonotype itself: Its antigen is still unknown. There are no base qualities to consult, and no much larger clone falls within one base.

As encoded in the germline V gene, CDR1 is KGHDR while CDR2 is SFDVKD. V gives up 4 bases and J gives up 6 bases, and the segment between their germline ends measures 9 bases. There are 13 amino acids in the CDR3, from cysteine to phenylalanine inclusive. Only the CDR3 DNA is retained, 39 bases long and in frame from the first base. The library was generated by PCR. At the Johns Hopkins FTIC core, DNA from the cultured CD4+ T cells underwent TCR sequencing with the Oncomine TCR Beta short-read assay. The QIAamp micro DNA kit was used to extract genomic DNA from the cultured CD4+ T cells. The Oncomine TCR Beta libraries from cultured CD4+ T cells were pooled using unique dual indexes and then sequenced on an Illumina iSeq 100. From the authors' description of their analysis: Non-productive sequences were filtered out, and CDR3s that did not start with C, did not end with F or W, or were shorter than 7 amino acids were discarded. Antigen-specific clonotypes were identified with the MANAFEST web application by comparing peptide-stimulated wells with reference and other culture wells. To be called positive, a clone needed an FDR below 0.05, an odds ratio above 5, and a productive frequency above 0.1% in at least two of three replicate wells. A clonotype was classed as cross-reactive if the clonotype showed significant expansion both in SARS-CoV-2 spike wells and in at least one common cold coronavirus spike condition. Levenshtein distances (stringdist) and unrooted phylogenetic trees (ape) in R version 3.6.1 were used to assess CDR3 homology. The public reads were quality trimmed at Q25 with fastp and then assembled into clones with MiXCR by TCRdb, keeping productive beta chains. A single entry per CDR3 protein holds the most common genes and DNA from its merged rows. The V and J calls come from TCRdb's annotation, not from the publication. Here the sample has about 15,000 distinct CDR3 sequences; over 45% occur a single time. The top ten clonotypes cover 16% of the sample.

The treatment or condition label, read with the paper, signifies: approximately 9-day PBMC culture with coronavirus spike peptide pools or control peptides (ViraFEST assay). To expand antigen-specific T cells with peptide pools and then pick out the expanded clonotypes through TCR sequencing, the study relied on the ViraFEST assay. The convalescent patients' positive SARS-CoV-2 PCR tests fell between March and December 2020, which was before the Alpha, Beta and Delta variants emerged in the United States. PBMCs were cultured at around 2 million per well in IMDM supplemented with approximately 5.4% human AB serum and 8 to 10 IU/ml IL-2, with approximately 9.2 ug/ml peptide pools added. Half of the culture medium was replaced with fresh IL-2-containing medium on days 3 and 7. After 10 days of culture, CD4+ T cells were isolated by negative selection using the EasySep CD4+ T cell isolation kit. Ficoll-Paque Plus gradient centrifugation was used to isolate PBMCs from whole blood, and the isolated PBMCs were then either used fresh or cryopreserved at -140C. Culture conditions were generally each tested in triplicate wells.

The TCR sequence derives from a human donor who had recovered from COVID-19. The chain is encoded by TRBV24-1 joined to TRBJ2-1; the D gene is not confidently resolved. The sequenced sample was CD4+ T cells from blood, cultured in vitro, obtained before SARS-CoV-2 vaccination. The nucleotide sequence reads TGTGCCACCAGTGACCCCAGCAGCAATGAGCAGTTCTTC. It is translated as CATSDPSSNEQFF.